This note documents a single T cell receptor (beta chain) sequence. At one end the junction does not follow the germline gene, possibly because of a read error. This entry is derived from a study of blood T cells in healthy people across ages. A second PCR, run for 7 to 11 cycles, used a sample-barcoded 5' primer plus a J-beta primer mix. TCRdb called the 5' RACE reads again in MiXCR, with one record for every CDR3 protein. The table records 1.5 million to 2 million distinct CDR3 sequences, around 35% of them present only once. Germline CDR1 KGHSH, CDR2 LQKENI. The CDR3 loop spans 14 amino acids. The sample comprised blood. V is TRBV18 and J is TRBJ2-7, with 7 bases lining up with TRBD1. The clonotype originates from a woman under 40 in good health. This CDR3 reads CASSPSTGYHEQHF. The CDR3 bases are TGTGCCAGCTCACCGTCGACAGGGTACCACGAGCAGCACTTC. The complete variable domain, with remaining parts taken from reference TRBV18 and TRBJ2-7, reads NAGVMQNPRHLVRRRGQEARLRCSPMKGHSHVYWYRQLPEEGLKFMVYLQKENIIDESGMPKERFSAEFPKEGPSILRIQQVVRGDSAAYFCASSPSTGYHEQHFGPGTRLTVT.